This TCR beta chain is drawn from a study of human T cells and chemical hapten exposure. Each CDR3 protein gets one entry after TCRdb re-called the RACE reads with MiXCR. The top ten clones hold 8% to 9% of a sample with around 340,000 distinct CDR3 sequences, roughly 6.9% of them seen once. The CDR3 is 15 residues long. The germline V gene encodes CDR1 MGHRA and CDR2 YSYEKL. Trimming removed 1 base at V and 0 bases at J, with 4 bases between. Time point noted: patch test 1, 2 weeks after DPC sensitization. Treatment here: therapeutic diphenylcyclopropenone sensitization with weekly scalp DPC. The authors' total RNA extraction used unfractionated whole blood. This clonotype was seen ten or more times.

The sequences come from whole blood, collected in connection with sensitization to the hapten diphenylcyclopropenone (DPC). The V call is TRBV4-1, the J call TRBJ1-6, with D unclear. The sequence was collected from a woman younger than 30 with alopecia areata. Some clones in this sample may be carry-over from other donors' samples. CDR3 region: CASSQGSSYNSPLHF. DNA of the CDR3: TGCGCCAGCAGCCAAGGGAGCTCCTATAATTCACCCCTCCACTTT.